Below are 5 T cell receptor beta chains sequenced from a single sample in a study of technical replicates of blood from a handful of donors. The repertoire was sequenced with immunoSEQ multiplex PCR; TCRdb's copy has only in-frame clones and lacks some. The table lists approximately 97,000 clones, about 96% of them singletons, with approximately 0.33% in the top ten. The sample consisted of T cells isolated from PBMCs. The receptors shown here come from a human donor in good health.

In the case of this clone: Mismatch with germline at one junction end may stem from a read error. The V call is TRBV5-1, the J call TRBJ2-7; D possibly corresponds to TRBD1 (6 bases). Germline V gene sequence: CDR1 SGHRS, CDR2 YFSETQ. This CDR3 has 12 amino acids. CDR3 DNA sequence: TGCGCCAGCAGATTGGACAGCTACGAGCAGTACTTC. This sequence encodes CASRLDSYEQYF. The full variable domain, its missing parts supplied by reference TRBV5-1 and TRBJ2-7, is KAGVTQTPRYLIKTRGQQVTLSCSPISGHRSVSWYQQTPGQGLQFLFEYFSETQRNKGNFPGRFSGRQFSNSRSEMNVSTLELGDSALYLCASRLDSYEQYFGPGTRLTVT.

V is TRBV7-2 and J is TRBJ2-7; tentatively, D is TRBD2 (6 bases). CDR1 SGHTA and CDR2 FQGNSA come from the germline V gene. The CDR3 has 14 amino acids. Trimming left V 2 bases short and J 2 bases short, with 10 bases between. Here the CDR3 DNA reads TGTGCCAGCAGCTTAATTAGCGGCACCTACGAGCAGTACTTC. Residues: CASSLISGTYEQYF.

This chain joins TRBV10-3 and TRBJ1-3; D perhaps matches TRBD1 (5 bases). Trimming shortened V by 1 base and J by 2 bases, and 6 bases separated the two germline ends. This CDR3 region has 14 residues. Germline assignment: CDR1 ENHRY and CDR2 SYGVKD. The CDR3 here is CAISELGAGNTIYF. CDR3 DNA sequence: TGTGCCATCAGTGAGTTAGGGGCTGGAAACACCATATATTTT.

CDR3 bases: TGTGCCAGCAGCCTGGGGACAGCCATCTCCTACGAGCAGTACTTC. Amino acids: CASSLGTAISYEQYF. V gene TRBV9 combines with J gene TRBJ2-7; TRBD1 matches at 7 bases. In germline, CDR1 is SGDLS, CDR2 YYNGEE. This CDR3 is built from 15 residues. Trimming cost V 4 bases and J 0 bases; bases outside gene matches: 7.

The V call is TRBV6-5, the J call TRBJ2-1; 7 bases are a match to TRBD1. CDR1 is MNHEY, CDR2 SVGAGI, per germline. V was clipped by 4 bases and J by 10 bases; unmatched bases: 4. The CDR3 consists of 12 residues. DNA of the CDR3: TGTGCCAGCAGTTCGGACAGGTGGGAGCAGTTCTTC. Translation: CASSSDRWEQFF.